Below, 31 T cell receptor beta chains from the same sample are listed, as sequenced in a study of cytomegalovirus exposure and HLA in healthy donors. PCR involved 60 Vbeta and 13 Jbeta primers. Some clones are missing from TCRdb's copy, which holds only in-frame ones; the method was immunoSEQ multiplex PCR. The sample consists of fewer than 200,000 clones, roughly 79% of them appearing once. Source material: PBMCs. All receptors derive from a woman in her fifties or sixties in good health and CMV-seronegative.

The chain recombines TRBV18 with TRBJ1-1; the D gene is possibly TRBD1 (5 bases). The V and J ends lost 3 bases and 1 base respectively, with 12 bases between them. CDR1 and CDR2 from the germline V gene are KGHSH and LQKENI. The CDR3 sequence is 15 residues long. The CDR3 sequence is CASSPGTSGNTEAFF. Here the CDR3 DNA reads TGTGCCAGCTCACCGGGGACTTCGGGGAACACTGAAGCTTTCTTT. Complete variable domain (other parts from reference TRBV18 and TRBJ1-1): NAGVMQNPRHLVRRRGQEARLRCSPMKGHSHVYWYRQLPEEGLKFMVYLQKENIIDESGMPKERFSAEFPKEGPSILRIQQVVRGDSAAYFCASSPGTSGNTEAFFGQGTRLTVV.

The chain is built from TRBV7-2 and TRBJ1-1; maybe TRBD1 (5 bases). The CDR3 length is 14 residues. Trimming shortened V by 2 bases and J by 1 base, and 8 bases separated the two germline ends. Germline CDR1 is SGHTA and CDR2 is FQGNSA. The CDR3: CASSLQGTNTEAFF. CDR3 bases: TGTGCCAGCAGCTTACAGGGAACGAACACTGAAGCTTTCTTT.

The chain combines TRBV5-1 with TRBJ1-4; 7 positions match TRBD1. The CDR3 loop spans 16 amino acids. The ends lost 4 bases at V and 6 bases at J; junction bases unmatched: 12. The germline gives CDR1 SGHRS, CDR2 YFSETQ. CDR3 bases: TGCGCCAGCAGCCCCGGAGACAGGGTAGGGGATGAAAAACTGTTTTTT. Its translation: CASSPGDRVGDEKLFF.

V is TRBV4-3 and J is TRBJ2-7, with D possibly being TRBD1 (6 bases). The CDR3 runs 15 residues. Germline V lookup: CDR1 LGHNA, CDR2 YSLEER. Trimming pared 0 bases from V and 4 bases from J, leaving 13 bases between. CDR3 bases: TGCGCCAGCAGCCAAGAACAGGGCCTTCGGTACGAGCAGTACTTC. It codes for CASSQEQGLRYEQYF.

The chain uses TRBV2 and TRBJ1-5; TRBD1 matches 7 bases. The CDR3 consists of 15 residues. J lost 5 bases, V lost 6 bases, and 10 bases had no gene match. From germline, CDR1 is SNHLY and CDR2 FYNNEI. CDR3 loop: CASRPTTGVDQPQHF. DNA for the CDR3: TGTGCCAGCAGACCGACTACAGGGGTGGATCAGCCCCAGCATTTT. The entire variable domain, with the rest obtained from reference TRBV2 and TRBJ1-5, is as follows: EPEVTQTPSHQVTQMGQEVILRCVPISNHLYFYWYRQILGQKVEFLVSFYNNEISEKSEIFDDQFSVERPDGSNFTLKIRSTKLEDSAMYFCASRPTTGVDQPQHFGDGTRLSIL.

The J gene is TRBJ2-2, the V gene TRBV7-2, with D possibly matching TRBD1 (6 bases). The CDR3 totals 14 residues. Trimming stripped 1 base from V and 6 bases from J, with 9 bases between. The germline V gene encodes CDR1 SGHTA and CDR2 FQGNSA. In DNA, the CDR3 is TGTGCCAGCAGCTTAGACAGGGCGGCCGGGGAGCTGTTTTTT. Protein sequence: CASSLDRAAGELFF.

This clone is a singleton in its sample. V is TRBV11-3 and J is TRBJ2-2, with 14 bases that match TRBD2. The CDR3 is 19 residues long. V gave up 5 bases and J gave up 5 bases; unmatched junction bases: 13. CDR1 and CDR2 (germline): SGHNT, YENEEA. This CDR3 reads CASSLGTSGGPRGTGELFF. CDR3 nucleotides: TGTGCCAGCAGCCTTGGGACTAGCGGGGGCCCAAGAGGAACCGGGGAGCTGTTTTTT.

The chain links TRBV7-9 to TRBJ1-2, with a tentative D call TRBD1 (5 bases). V was cut by 5 bases and J by 6 bases, with 22 bases left in between. The CDR3 is 16 residues long. Germline V gives CDR1 SEHNR, CDR2 FQNEAQ (reference sequence). Here the CDR3 DNA reads TGTGCCAGCAGCCCTGGGGGGTCTGGACGAATAAATGGCTACACCTTC. This gives the protein CASSPGGSGRINGYTF.

This chain joins TRBV5-5 and TRBJ2-3; D uncertain. CDR1 SGHKS and CDR2 YYEKEE come from the germline V gene (reference sequence). The ends were cut back, 0 bases at V and 1 base at J, with 18 bases in the middle. The CDR3 runs 18 residues. The CDR3 region is CASSLGRQLPRGTDTQYF. The CDR3 coding sequence is TGTGCCAGCAGCTTGGGGCGGCAGCTGCCGAGAGGCACAGATACGCAGTATTTT.

This clone was detected a few times. Mismatch with germline at one junction end may stem from a read error. This chain joins TRBV7-9 and TRBJ2-5, with a weak D call TRBD2 (5 bases). From germline, CDR1 is SEHNR and CDR2 FQNEAQ (reference sequence). The CDR3 has 12 residues. This CDR3 is CSSSFGGETQYF. The CDR3 coding sequence is TGTTCCAGCAGCTTTGGCGGGGAGACCCAGTACTTC.

V usage is TRBV18 and J usage is TRBJ1-1; D not certain. Germline CDR1 KGHSH, CDR2 LQKENI. The V end lost 3 bases, the J end lost 5 bases, and 13 bases lay between the germline ends. CDR3 length: 14 residues. The CDR3 region is CASSPGGRATEAFF. Here the CDR3 DNA reads TGTGCCAGCTCACCTGGAGGGAGGGCGACTGAAGCTTTCTTT.

The V call is TRBV10-2, the J call TRBJ2-3; 8 bases fit TRBD2. The CDR3 spans 14 residues. Looked up from germline, CDR1 is WSHSY and CDR2 is SAAADI. Trimming cost V 6 bases and J 3 bases; bases outside gene matches: 5. In nucleotides, the CDR3 is TGCGCCAGCAGGGGACTAGTGGTGACAGATACGCAGTATTTT. Translated, it gives CASRGLVVTDTQYF.

The rearrangement links TRBV12-5 to TRBJ1-1; D remains unclear. This CDR3 has 15 residues. Trimming cost V 0 bases and J 6 bases, with 14 bases left between them. Germline assignment: CDR1 LGHNT and CDR2 FRNRAP. The CDR3 loop reads CASGLVQMNKAEAFF. CDR3 coding DNA: TGTGCTAGTGGTTTGGTACAGATGAACAAGGCTGAAGCTTTCTTT.

This clone appeared a single time. The rearrangement joins TRBV29-1 to TRBJ1-2, with D maybe TRBD1 (6 bases). Germline V gene lookup returns CDR1 SQVTM and CDR2 ANQGSEA. The V and J ends lost 7 bases and 6 bases respectively, with 12 bases between them. The CDR3 extends over 11 amino acids. CDR3 loop: CSATGINGYTF. CDR3 DNA: TGCAGCGCCACAGGGATCAATGGCTACACCTTC.

This clone was counted only a few times. V and J are TRBV6-1 and TRBJ1-1; D remains ambiguous. This CDR3 has 13 amino acids. Germline CDR1 is MNHNS and CDR2 is SASEGT. V lost 0 bases and J 6 bases, leaving 8 bases between the germline ends. The CDR3: CASSEALRAEAFF. The CDR3 DNA follows: TGTGCCAGCAGTGAAGCGCTGAGGGCTGAAGCTTTCTTT.

The chain combines TRBV29-1 with TRBJ1-4; a weak D match, TRBD1 (6 bases). The V end was cut by 3 bases, the J end by 5 bases, with 13 bases between. The CDR3 has 14 amino acids. Germline CDR1 reads SQVTM; CDR2 reads ANQGSEA. The CDR3 coding sequence is TGCAGCGTTGATGAGGGGGGGACGAATGAAAAACTGTTTTTT. This encodes CSVDEGGTNEKLFF.

J is TRBJ2-5 and V is TRBV7-3; 16 nucleotides line up with TRBD2. The CDR3 contains 16 residues. CDR1 is SGHTA and CDR2 is FQGTGA in the germline V gene. The J segment lost 5 bases and the V segment lost 3 bases, leaving 3 bases of the junction unmatched. The CDR3 nucleotides are TGTGCCAGCAGCTTGGGACTAGCGGGGGGGATTGAGACCCAGTACTTC. It specifies CASSLGLAGGIETQYF.

The rearrangement joins TRBV18 to TRBJ2-1, with TRBD1 as a possible D gene (5 bases). The CDR3 is 13 residues long. V lost 3 bases, J lost 5 bases, and 8 bases lay in between. Germline values: CDR1 KGHSH, CDR2 LQKENI. Here the CDR3 DNA reads TGTGCCAGCTCACCTAGACAGAACAATGAGCAGTTCTTC. Translated, it gives CASSPRQNNEQFF.

This chain joins TRBV7-2 and TRBJ2-2; 8 bases align to TRBD1. This CDR3 spans 15 amino acids. Per germline, CDR1 SGHTA and CDR2 FQGNSA. J gave up 8 bases and V 1 base, and 6 bases lay outside the gene matches. CDR3 protein: CASSLVTGVKGELFF. CDR3 nucleotide sequence: TGTGCCAGCAGCTTAGTGACAGGGGTCAAGGGGGAGCTGTTTTTT.

As for this clone: One end of the junction does not line up with germline, which may come from a read error. The CDR3, as DNA: TGTGCCAGCAGCTTACCCCAAGGGGTTAGCACTGAAGCTCTCTTT. Translation: CASSLPQGVSTEALF. The chain carries TRBV7-2 and TRBJ1-1, with D possibly being TRBD1 (5 bases). The CDR3 contains 15 residues. Germline lookup yields CDR1 SGHTA and CDR2 FQGNSA.

This chain joins TRBV5-6 and TRBJ2-5; a possible D gene is TRBD2 (7 bases). Per the germline V gene, CDR1 is SGHDT and CDR2 is YYEEEE. V was cut by 4 bases and J by 1 base, with 17 bases left in between. The CDR3 has 16 residues. The DNA of the CDR3 is TGTGCCAGCAGCAGGAGGGGGGGGCCGGTCCAAGAGACCCAGTACTTC. Residues: CASSRRGGPVQETQYF.

This clone came up a few times. The J gene is TRBJ2-7, the V gene TRBV11-2; TRBD2 agrees at 9 bases. Germline loops: CDR1 SGHAT, CDR2 FQNNGV. Unmatched junction bases numbered 11, after V lost 5 bases and J lost 12 bases. This CDR3 comprises 13 residues. For the CDR3, the DNA is TGTGCCAGCAGCCCCATTATCATAGCGGGAGTGTACTTC. Protein product: CASSPIIIAGVYF.

The chain uses TRBV7-2 and TRBJ2-5; the match to TRBD2 covers 9 bases. V was pared by 2 bases and J by 4 bases, with 14 bases of the junction left unmatched. The germline V gene encodes CDR1 SGHTA and CDR2 FQGNSA. This CDR3 has 18 residues. CDR3 protein: CASSLRFGGAGGGETQYF. The CDR3 coding sequence is TGTGCCAGCAGCTTACGTTTTGGGGGAGCGGGGGGCGGAGAGACCCAGTACTTC.

This clone was recorded once. This chain joins TRBV6-5 and TRBJ2-5; D remains ambiguous. TRBJ2-7 matches the DNA end more closely, so the J call is doubtful. This CDR3 region has 11 residues. Germline assignment: CDR1 MNHEY and CDR2 SVGAGI. The CDR3 protein is CASSYSGEQYF. The CDR3, as DNA: TGTGCCAGCAGTTACTCGGGCGAGCAGTACTTC.

The chain links TRBV28 to TRBJ1-6; tentatively, D is TRBD1 (6 bases). This CDR3 contains 14 residues. Per germline, CDR1 MDHEN and CDR2 SYDVKM. V was cut by 5 bases and J by 3 bases, with 8 bases left in between. CDR3 in DNA: TGTGCCAGCAGTCTACAGGGCTATAATTCACCCCTCCACTTT. Residues: CASSLQGYNSPLHF.

This rearrangement joins TRBV19 to TRBJ2-6, with unresolved D. There are 15 residues in the CDR3. The V end lost 2 bases, the J end lost 4 bases, and 9 bases lay between the germline ends. Germline V CDR1 and CDR2: LNHDA, SQIVND (reference sequence). CDR3 protein: CASSILVAGANVLTF. The DNA of the CDR3 is TGTGCCAGTAGTATACTAGTTGCGGGGGCCAACGTCCTGACTTTC. Combining the CDR3 with reference TRBV19 and TRBJ2-6 gives the whole variable domain DGGITQSPKYLFRKEGQNVTLSCEQNLNHDAMYWYRQDPGQGLRLIYYSQIVNDFQKGDIAEGYSVSREKKESFPLTVTSAQKNPTAFYLCASSILVAGANVLTFGAGSRLTVL.

The chain employs TRBV30 and TRBJ1-5; D is perhaps TRBD1 (6 bases). Trimming cost V 3 bases and J 7 bases, with 16 bases left between them. Germline values: CDR1 GTSNPN, CDR2 SVGIG (reference sequence). There are 14 residues in the CDR3. The CDR3 nucleotides are TGTGCCTGGAGGACCACAGGGTCCCACCAGCCCCAGCATTTT. Amino acids: CAWRTTGSHQPQHF.

This chain connects TRBV30 to TRBJ2-3, with D unclear. In germline, CDR1 is GTSNPN, CDR2 SVGIG (reference sequence). Trimming stripped 5 bases from V and 4 bases from J, with 7 bases between. The CDR3 loop spans 11 amino acids. CDR3 DNA sequence: TGTGCCTGGTCCTTCGCAGATACGCAGTATTTT. Translated: CAWSFADTQYF. Together with reference TRBV30 and TRBJ2-3, the CDR3 gives the full variable domain: SQTIHQWPATLVQPVGSPLSLECTVEGTSNPNLYWYRQAAGRGLQLLFYSVGIGQISSEVPQNLSASRPQDRQFILSSKKLLLSDSGFYLCAWSFADTQYFGPGTRLTVL.

The chain is built from TRBV14 and TRBJ2-7; no definite D call. V lost 0 bases and J lost 7, with 10 bases in between. The V gene's germline CDR1 is SGHDN and CDR2 FVKESK. The CDR3 runs 13 residues. Written as DNA, the CDR3 is TGTGCCAGCAGCCAAGATCGAAAGAGGGAGCAGTACTTC. This translates into CASSQDRKREQYF.

The chain has TRBV30 and TRBJ2-1; TRBD2 matches at 13 bases. The CDR3 is made up of 13 amino acids. The trim removed 7 bases at V and 7 bases at J, leaving 4 bases unmatched. The germline gives CDR1 GTSNPN, CDR2 SVGIG (reference sequence). DNA for the CDR3: TGTGCCTACAGGACTAGCGGGAGAAATGAGCAGTTCTTC. Protein product: CAYRTSGRNEQFF. The whole variable domain, remainder taken from reference TRBV30 and TRBJ2-1, is SQTIHQWPATLVQPVGSPLSLECTVEGTSNPNLYWYRQAAGRGLQLLFYSVGIGQISSEVPQNLSASRPQDRQFILSSKKLLLSDSGFYLCAYRTSGRNEQFFGPGTRLTVL.

The chain is built from TRBV6-1 and TRBJ2-7; no reliable D call. This CDR3 spans 14 amino acids. Trimming took off 1 base at V and 3 bases at J, with 10 bases between the two ends. CDR1 and CDR2 (germline): MNHNS, SASEGT. In DNA form, the CDR3 reads TGTGCCAGCAGTGAAGAAGTTTACTTCTACGAGCAGTACTTC. Residues: CASSEEVYFYEQYF.